This TCR beta chain was recorded in a study of blood T cell repertoires in COVID-19. As for the study in general: The cDNA or gDNA used as material had been derived from T cells, B-cell-depleted T cells, or PBMCs.

Clinical history reported by participants formed the basis on which cohorts were assigned. The table lists this clone with a count of one. From germline, CDR1 is MNHEY and CDR2 SVGAGI. The V end lost 7 bases, the J end lost 6 bases, and 9 bases lay between the germline ends. The CDR3 covers 11 residues. Study processing details: Estimation of nucleated cell counts was performed using reference gene primer amplification. Sequencing was performed with immunoSEQ multiplex PCR; in TCRdb, only in-frame clones are kept and a portion is missing. V, J and clone size reflect that table, while D and trimming were determined from the DNA. The repertoire consists of 100,000 to 150,000 clones, with around 84% occurring once and the leading ten covering about 2.4%.

The sample comprised PBMCs or T cells enriched from blood (not recorded which). This rearrangement joins TRBV6-5 to TRBJ1-2, with D possibly being TRBD1 (5 bases). The TCR sequence derives from a man in his forties with acute COVID-19. Here the CDR3 DNA reads TGTGCCAGCAAAGGAGGGGATGGCTACACCTTC. It translates to CASKGGDGYTF.